Listed below are T cell receptor beta chains from one sample, sequenced in a study of PD-L1 blockade in urothelial cancer. Measured with immunoSEQ multiplex PCR; TCRdb has only the in-frame clones, and not every one. The sample holds tens of thousands of clones, around 84% seen once. Sample: PBMCs, taken around atezolizumab (anti-PD-L1) treatment. The source is a woman in her seventies with urothelial cancer. The CDR3 runs from the conserved cysteine through the conserved F or W. Fields, in order: D gene, V gene, J gene, clone size, CDR3 protein, CDR3 DNA. The D gene is left open where the match is weak. The size field is filled for only some rows; it gives once, few, many or a size class.

TRBD2	TRBV7-8	TRBJ2-3	once	CASSSRTSGVDAQYF	TGTGCCAGCAGCTCCCGGACTAGCGGGGTGGATGCGCAGTATTTT
TRBD2	TRBV7-2	TRBJ2-7	NA	CASSLEAGGPYEQYF	TGTGCCAGCAGCTTAGAAGCGGGGGGGCCGTACGAGCAGTACTTC
NA	TRBV6-6	TRBJ1-5	NA	CASSQGSGNQPQHF	TGTGCCAGCAGTCAAGGGAGCGGCAATCAGCCCCAGCATTTT
NA	TRBV4-1	TRBJ1-1	few	CASSPSVARGNTEAFF	TGCGCCAGCAGCCCCTCCGTGGCCAGGGGGAACACTGAAGCTTTCTTT
TRBD1	TRBV5-5	TRBJ2-2	few	CASRRQGETGELFF	TGTGCCAGCAGACGACAGGGTGAAACCGGGGAGCTGTTTTTT
NA	TRBV6-6	TRBJ2-2	NA	CASSTQGEGTGELFF	TGTGCCAGCAGCACACAGGGGGAGGGCACCGGGGAGCTGTTTTTT
TRBD1	TRBV6-6	TRBJ1-1	NA	CASTHPDRGNTEAFF	TGTGCCAGCACCCACCCGGACAGGGGAAACACTGAAGCTTTCTTT
TRBD2	TRBV5-4	TRBJ2-3	NA	CASSLFLAGTDTQYF	TGTGCCAGCAGCTTGTTCCTAGCGGGGACAGATACGCAGTATTTT
NA	TRBV6-5	TRBJ2-3	NA	CASSYGTPSTDTQYF	TGTGCCAGCAGTTATGGGACACCGAGCACAGATACGCAGTATTTT
NA	TRBV10-1	TRBJ2-1	NA	CASSESSEQFF	TGCGCCAGCAGTGAGTCAAGCGAGCAGTTCTTC
TRBD2	TRBV18	TRBJ2-1	NA	CASSPTSGASSYNEQFF	TGTGCCAGCTCACCAACTAGCGGGGCAAGCTCCTACAATGAGCAGTTCTTC
TRBD2	TRBV2	TRBJ2-3	NA	CASGPGLATDTQYF	TGTGCCAGCGGACCGGGACTAGCGACAGATACGCAGTATTTT
TRBD2	TRBV10-2	TRBJ2-1	NA	CASRGLAGYNEQFF	TGCGCCAGCAGAGGACTAGCGGGGTACAATGAGCAGTTCTTC
NA	TRBV30	TRBJ1-2	NA	CAWSRQTGGYTF	TGTGCCTGGAGCAGGCAGACGGGAGGCTACACCTTC